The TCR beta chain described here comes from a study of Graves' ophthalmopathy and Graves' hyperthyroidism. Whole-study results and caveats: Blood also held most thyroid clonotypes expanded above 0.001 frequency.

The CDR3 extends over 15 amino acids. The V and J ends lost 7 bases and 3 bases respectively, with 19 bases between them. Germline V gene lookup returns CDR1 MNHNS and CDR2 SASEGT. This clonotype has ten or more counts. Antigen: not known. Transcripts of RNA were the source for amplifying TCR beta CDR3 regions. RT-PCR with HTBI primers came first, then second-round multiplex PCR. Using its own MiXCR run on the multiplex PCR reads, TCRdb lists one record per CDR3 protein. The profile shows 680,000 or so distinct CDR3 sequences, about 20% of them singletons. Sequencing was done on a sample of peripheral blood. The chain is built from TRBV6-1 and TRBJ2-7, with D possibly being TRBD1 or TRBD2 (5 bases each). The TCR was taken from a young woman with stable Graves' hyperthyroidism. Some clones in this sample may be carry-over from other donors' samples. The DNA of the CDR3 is TGTGCCAGCACCCCCCACGGGACCGAAAACTACGAGCAGTACTTC. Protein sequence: CASTPHGTENYEQYF.